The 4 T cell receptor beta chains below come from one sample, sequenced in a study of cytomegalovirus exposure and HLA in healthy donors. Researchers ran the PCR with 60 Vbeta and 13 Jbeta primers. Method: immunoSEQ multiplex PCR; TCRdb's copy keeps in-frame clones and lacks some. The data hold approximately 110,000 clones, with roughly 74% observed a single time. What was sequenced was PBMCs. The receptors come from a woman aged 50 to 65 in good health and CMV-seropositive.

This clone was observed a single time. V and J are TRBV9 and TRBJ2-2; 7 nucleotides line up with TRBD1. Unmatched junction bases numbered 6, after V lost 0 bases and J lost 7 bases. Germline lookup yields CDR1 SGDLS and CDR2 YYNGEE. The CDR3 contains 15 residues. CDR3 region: CASSVEGGWNGELFF. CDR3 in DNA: TGTGCCAGCAGCGTAGAAGGGGGCTGGAACGGGGAGCTGTTTTTT.

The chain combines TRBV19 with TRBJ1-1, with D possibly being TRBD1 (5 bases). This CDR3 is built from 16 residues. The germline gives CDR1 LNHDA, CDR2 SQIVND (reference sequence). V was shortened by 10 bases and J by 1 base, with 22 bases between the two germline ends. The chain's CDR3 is CATKRDSGTKNTEAFF. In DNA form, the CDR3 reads TGTGCCACCAAAAGGGACTCCGGGACGAAGAACACTGAAGCTTTCTTT.

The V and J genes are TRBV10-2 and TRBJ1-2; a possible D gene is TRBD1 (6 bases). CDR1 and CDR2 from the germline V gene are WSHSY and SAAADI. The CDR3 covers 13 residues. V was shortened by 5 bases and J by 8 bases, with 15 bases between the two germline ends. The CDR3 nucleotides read TGCGCCAGCAGTTTCGGGACACAGGAAGGCTACACCTTC. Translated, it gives CASSFGTQEGYTF.

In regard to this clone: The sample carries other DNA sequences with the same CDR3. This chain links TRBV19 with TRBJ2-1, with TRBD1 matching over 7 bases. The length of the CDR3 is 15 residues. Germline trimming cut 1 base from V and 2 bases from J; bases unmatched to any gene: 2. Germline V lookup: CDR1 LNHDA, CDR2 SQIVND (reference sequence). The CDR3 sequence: CASSIVTGPYNEQFF. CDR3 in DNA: TGTGCCAGTAGTATAGTGACAGGGCCCTACAATGAGCAGTTCTTC.